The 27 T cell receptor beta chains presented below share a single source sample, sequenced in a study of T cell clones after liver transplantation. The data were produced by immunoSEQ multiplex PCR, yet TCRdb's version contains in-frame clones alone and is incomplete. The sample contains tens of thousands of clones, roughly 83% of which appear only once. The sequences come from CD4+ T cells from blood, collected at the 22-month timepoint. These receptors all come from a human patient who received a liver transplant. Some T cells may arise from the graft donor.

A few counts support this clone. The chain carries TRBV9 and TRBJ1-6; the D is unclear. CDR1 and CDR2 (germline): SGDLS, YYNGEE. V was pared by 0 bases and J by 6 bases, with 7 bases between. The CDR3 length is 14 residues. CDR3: CASSVDQINSPLHF. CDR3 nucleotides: TGTGCCAGCAGCGTAGACCAGATTAATTCACCCCTCCACTTT.

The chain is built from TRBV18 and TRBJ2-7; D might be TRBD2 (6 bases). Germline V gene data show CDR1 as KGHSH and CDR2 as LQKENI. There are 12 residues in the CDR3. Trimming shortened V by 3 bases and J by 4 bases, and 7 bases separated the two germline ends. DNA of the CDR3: TGTGCCAGCTCACCCCGGGGGTACGAGCAGTACTTC. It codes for CASSPRGYEQYF. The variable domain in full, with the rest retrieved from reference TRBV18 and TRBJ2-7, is NAGVMQNPRHLVRRRGQEARLRCSPMKGHSHVYWYRQLPEEGLKFMVYLQKENIIDESGMPKERFSAEFPKEGPSILRIQQVVRGDSAAYFCASSPRGYEQYFGPGTRLTVT.

CDR3 region: CASSKNREETQYF. The CDR3 DNA reads as TGTGCCAGCAGCAAGAACAGGGAGGAGACCCAGTACTTC. The rearrangement uses TRBV7-6 and TRBJ2-5, with a weak D call TRBD1 (6 bases). V was trimmed by 5 bases and J by 5 bases, leaving 12 bases between them. Germline V gives CDR1 SGHVS, CDR2 FNYEAQ. The CDR3 is 13 amino acids.

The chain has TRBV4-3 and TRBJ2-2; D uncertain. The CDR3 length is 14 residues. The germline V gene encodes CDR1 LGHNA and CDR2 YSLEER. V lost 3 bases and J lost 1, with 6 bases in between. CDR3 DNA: TGCGCCAGCAGCCATACAGTGAACACCGGGGAGCTGTTTTTT. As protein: CASSHTVNTGELFF.

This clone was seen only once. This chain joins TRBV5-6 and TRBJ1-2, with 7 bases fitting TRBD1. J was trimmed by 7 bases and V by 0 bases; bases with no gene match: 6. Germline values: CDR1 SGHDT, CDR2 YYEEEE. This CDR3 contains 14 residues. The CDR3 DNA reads TGTGCCAGCAGCTTGGAACAGGGGAGGAGTGGCTACACCTTC. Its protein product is CASSLEQGRSGYTF.

The CDR3 sequence: CASSQDSRHGYSKLFF. CDR3 bases: TGTGCCAGCAGCCAAGATTCGAGACATGGGTATTCAAAACTGTTTTTT. The rearrangement joins TRBV14 to TRBJ1-4; no reliable D call. V was cut by 0 bases and J by 10 bases, with 18 bases left in between. Germline CDR1 SGHDN, CDR2 FVKESK. The CDR3 loop spans 16 amino acids.

As DNA, the CDR3 is TGCGCCAGCAGCCAAGAGGAGGGGCTGAACTATGGCTACACCTTC. It yields the protein CASSQEEGLNYGYTF. The chain combines TRBV4-1 with TRBJ1-2, with D possibly TRBD1 on 5 matching bases. Trimming removed 0 bases from V and 2 bases from J, with 10 bases in between. This CDR3 has 15 residues. The germline gives CDR1 MGHRA, CDR2 YSYEKL.

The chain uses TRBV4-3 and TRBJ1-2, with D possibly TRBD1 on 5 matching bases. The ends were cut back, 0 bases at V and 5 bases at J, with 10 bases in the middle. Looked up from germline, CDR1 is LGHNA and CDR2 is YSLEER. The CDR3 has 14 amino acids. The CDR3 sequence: CASSQDSGFYGYTF. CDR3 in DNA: TGCGCCAGCAGCCAAGACTCAGGGTTTTATGGCTACACCTTC.

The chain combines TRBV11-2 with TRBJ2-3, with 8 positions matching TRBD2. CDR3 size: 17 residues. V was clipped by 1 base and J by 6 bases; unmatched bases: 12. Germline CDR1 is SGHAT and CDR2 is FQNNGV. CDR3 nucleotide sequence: TGTGCCAGCAGCTTAGCGCCCGGGGCGGGAGGTTCGGATACGCAGTATTTT. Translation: CASSLAPGAGGSDTQYF. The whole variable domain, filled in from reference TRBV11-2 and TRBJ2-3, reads EAGVAQSPRYKIIEKRQSVAFWCNPISGHATLYWYQQILGQGPKLLIQFQNNGVVDDSQLPKDRFSAERLKGVDSTLKIQPAKLEDSAVYLCASSLAPGAGGSDTQYFGPGTRLTVL.

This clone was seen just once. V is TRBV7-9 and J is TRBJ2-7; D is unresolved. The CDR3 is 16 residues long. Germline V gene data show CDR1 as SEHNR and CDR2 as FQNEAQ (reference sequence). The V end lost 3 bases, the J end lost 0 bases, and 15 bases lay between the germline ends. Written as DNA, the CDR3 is TGTGCCAGCAGCTTGGTTGTTTTAACAGCCTCCTACGAGCAGTACTTC. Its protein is CASSLVVLTASYEQYF. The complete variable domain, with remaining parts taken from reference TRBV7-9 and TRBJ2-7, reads DTGVSQNPRHKITKRGQNVTFRCDPISEHNRLYWYRQTLGQGPEFLTYFQNEAQLEKSRLLSDRFSAERPKGSFSTLEIQRTEQGDSAMYLCASSLVVLTASYEQYFGPGTRLTVT.

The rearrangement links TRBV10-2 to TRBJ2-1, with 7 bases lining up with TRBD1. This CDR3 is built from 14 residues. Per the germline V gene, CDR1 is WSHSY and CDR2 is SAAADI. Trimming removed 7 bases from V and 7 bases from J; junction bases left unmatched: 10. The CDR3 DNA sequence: TGCGCCAGCATGTCAAGGACAGGCTTTAATGAGCAGTTCTTC. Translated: CASMSRTGFNEQFF.

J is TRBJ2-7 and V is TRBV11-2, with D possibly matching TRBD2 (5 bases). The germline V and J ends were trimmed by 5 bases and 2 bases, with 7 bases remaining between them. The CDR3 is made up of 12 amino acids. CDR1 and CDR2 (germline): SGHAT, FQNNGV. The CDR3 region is CASSPGAYEQYF. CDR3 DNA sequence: TGTGCCAGCAGCCCCGGGGCCTACGAGCAGTACTTC.

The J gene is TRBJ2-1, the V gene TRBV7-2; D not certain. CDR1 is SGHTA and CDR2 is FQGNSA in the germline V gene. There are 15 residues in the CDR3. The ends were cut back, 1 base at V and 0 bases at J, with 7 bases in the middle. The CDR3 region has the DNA TGTGCCAGCAGCTTAGTGGGTCGCTCCTACAATGAGCAGTTCTTC. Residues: CASSLVGRSYNEQFF.

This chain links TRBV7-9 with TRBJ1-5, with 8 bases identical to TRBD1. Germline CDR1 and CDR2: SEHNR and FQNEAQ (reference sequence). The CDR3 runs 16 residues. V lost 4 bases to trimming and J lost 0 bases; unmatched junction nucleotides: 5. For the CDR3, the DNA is TGTGCCAGCAGCTCTCAGGGGGCTTATAGCAATCAGCCCCAGCATTTT. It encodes CASSSQGAYSNQPQHF. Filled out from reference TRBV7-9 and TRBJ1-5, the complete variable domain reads DTGVSQNPRHKITKRGQNVTFRCDPISEHNRLYWYRQTLGQGPEFLTYFQNEAQLEKSRLLSDRFSAERPKGSFSTLEIQRTEQGDSAMYLCASSSQGAYSNQPQHFGDGTRLSIL.

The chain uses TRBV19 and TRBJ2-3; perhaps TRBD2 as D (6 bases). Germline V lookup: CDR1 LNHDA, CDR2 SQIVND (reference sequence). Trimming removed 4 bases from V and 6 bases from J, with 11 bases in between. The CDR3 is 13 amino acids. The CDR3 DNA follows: TGTGCCAGTAGTACCCCTCGGGGGGATACGCAGTATTTT. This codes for CASSTPRGDTQYF.

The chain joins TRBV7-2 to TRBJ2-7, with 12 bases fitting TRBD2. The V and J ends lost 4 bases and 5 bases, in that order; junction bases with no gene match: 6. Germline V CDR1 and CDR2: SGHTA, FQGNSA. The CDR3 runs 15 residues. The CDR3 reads CASSYLAGGPHEQYF. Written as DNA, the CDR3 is TGTGCCAGCAGCTACCTAGCGGGGGGGCCGCACGAGCAGTACTTC.

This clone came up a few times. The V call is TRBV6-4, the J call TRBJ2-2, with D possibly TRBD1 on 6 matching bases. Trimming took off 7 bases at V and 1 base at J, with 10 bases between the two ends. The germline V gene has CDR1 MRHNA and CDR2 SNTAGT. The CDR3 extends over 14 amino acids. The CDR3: CASKATGNTGELFF. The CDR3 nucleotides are TGTGCCAGCAAGGCGACAGGGAACACCGGGGAGCTGTTTTTT.

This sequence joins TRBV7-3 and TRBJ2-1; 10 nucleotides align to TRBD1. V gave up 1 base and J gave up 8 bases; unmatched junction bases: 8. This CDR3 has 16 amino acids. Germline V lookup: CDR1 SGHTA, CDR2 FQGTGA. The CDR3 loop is CASSLNDRGLEDEQFF. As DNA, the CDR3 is TGTGCCAGCAGCTTAAACGACAGGGGGCTTGAAGATGAGCAGTTCTTC. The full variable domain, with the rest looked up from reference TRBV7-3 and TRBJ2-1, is GAGVSQTPSNKVTEKGKYVELRCDPISGHTALYWYRQSLGQGPEFLIYFQGTGAADDSGLPNDRFFAVRPEGSVSTLKIQRTERGDSAVYLCASSLNDRGLEDEQFFGPGTRLTVL.

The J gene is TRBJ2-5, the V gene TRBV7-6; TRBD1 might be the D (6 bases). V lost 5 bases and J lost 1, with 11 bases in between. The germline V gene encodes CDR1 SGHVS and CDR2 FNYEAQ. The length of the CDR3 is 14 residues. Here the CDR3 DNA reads TGTGCCAGCAGCGCCATACAGGGCCAAGAGACCCAGTACTTC. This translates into CASSAIQGQETQYF.

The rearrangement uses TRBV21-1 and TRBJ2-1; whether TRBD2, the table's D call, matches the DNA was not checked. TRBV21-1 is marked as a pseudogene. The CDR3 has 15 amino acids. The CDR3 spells CASRTVGRRSHEQFF. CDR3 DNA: TGTGCCAGCAGGACCGTGGGGAGGAGGTCTCATGAGCAGTTCTTC.

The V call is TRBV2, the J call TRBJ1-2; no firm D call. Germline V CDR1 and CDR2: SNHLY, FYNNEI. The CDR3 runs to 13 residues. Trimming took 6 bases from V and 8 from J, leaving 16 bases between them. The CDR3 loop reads CASSRTRREGYTF. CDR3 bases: TGTGCCAGCAGCCGAACGCGGCGTGAGGGCTACACCTTC.

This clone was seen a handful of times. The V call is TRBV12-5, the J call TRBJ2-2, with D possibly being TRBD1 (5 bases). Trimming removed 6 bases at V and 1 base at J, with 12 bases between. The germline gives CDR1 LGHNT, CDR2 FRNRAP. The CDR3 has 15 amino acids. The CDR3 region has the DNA TGTGCTAGTGGCCTACAGACAGTGAACACCGGGGAGCTGTTTTTT. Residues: CASGLQTVNTGELFF.

This CDR3 reads CASSRATRFGGYTF. The CDR3 DNA sequence: TGTGCCAGTAGCCGGGCCACAAGGTTCGGCGGCTACACCTTC. The chain uses TRBV19 and TRBJ1-2; D not certain. Trimming removed 6 bases at V and 8 bases at J, with 19 bases between. Germline CDR1 is LNHDA and CDR2 is SQIVND (reference sequence). The CDR3 loop spans 14 amino acids.

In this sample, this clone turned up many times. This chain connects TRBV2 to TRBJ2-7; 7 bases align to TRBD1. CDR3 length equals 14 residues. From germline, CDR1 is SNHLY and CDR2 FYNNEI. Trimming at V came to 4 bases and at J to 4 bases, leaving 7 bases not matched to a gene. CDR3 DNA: TGTGCCAGCAGTGGTGGGACAGTCCCTTACGAGCAGTACTTC. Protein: CASSGGTVPYEQYF.

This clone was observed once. This CDR3 reads CASSFTGTRVGQETQYF. As DNA, the CDR3 is TGTGCCAGCAGCTTCACCGGGACTAGGGTGGGACAAGAGACCCAGTACTTC. The chain is built from TRBV11-2 and TRBJ2-5, with TRBD2 identical over 8 bases. After removal of 3 bases from V and 2 bases from J, the junction contained 11 bases not matched to a gene. The germline V gene has CDR1 SGHAT and CDR2 FQNNGV. The CDR3 sequence is 17 residues long.

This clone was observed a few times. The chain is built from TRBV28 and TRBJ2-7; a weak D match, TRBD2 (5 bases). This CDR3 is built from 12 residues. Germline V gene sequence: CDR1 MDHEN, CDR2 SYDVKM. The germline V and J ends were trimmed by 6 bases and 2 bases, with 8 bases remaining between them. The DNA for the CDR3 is TGTGCCAGCAGACTAGAAACCTACGAGCAGTACTTC. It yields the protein CASRLETYEQYF.

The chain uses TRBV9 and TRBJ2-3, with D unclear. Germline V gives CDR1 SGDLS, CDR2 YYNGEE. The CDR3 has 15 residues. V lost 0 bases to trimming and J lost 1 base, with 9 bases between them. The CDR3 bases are TGTGCCAGCAGCGTAGGATTAGCCGGCACAGATACGCAGTATTTT. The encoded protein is CASSVGLAGTDTQYF.